This T cell receptor (beta chain) was sequenced for a study of CD8 T cells in Susac syndrome. Germline values: CDR1 KGHSH, CDR2 LQKENI. Trimming shortened V by 4 bases and J by 5 bases, and 12 bases separated the two germline ends. The CDR3 loop spans 13 amino acids. An input of 0.5 to 1 ug of RNA was subjected to reverse transcription using random hexamers. MiXCR, run by TCRdb on the immunoSEQ multiplex PCR reads, gives a single entry per CDR3 protein. Of around 190,000 distinct CDR3 sequences listed, roughly 95% are singletons. The gene calls are TRBV18 and TRBJ2-7; D uncertain. The sequencing input was CD8+ T cells from PBMCs. This receptor was obtained from a human donor with multiple sclerosis. CDR3 region: CASSLQDVHEQYF. The CDR3, as DNA: TGTGCCAGCTCACTCCAGGACGTCCACGAGCAGTACTTC.